This TCR beta chain derives from a study of shared clonotypes between healthy human individuals. The study's findings and limits: Enrolling few donors narrowed the genetic and exposure-history diversity that was represented. Clonotypes shared by all four sorted-subset donors had higher generation probabilities than non-shared clonotypes.

Germline CDR1 reads MNHEY; CDR2 reads SVGAGI. The CDR3 length is 12 residues. V was clipped by 5 bases and J by 7 bases, with 11 bases between them. For this clone: The antigen is unknown.

Some clones are missing from TCRdb's copy, which holds only in-frame ones; the method was immunoSEQ multiplex PCR. The table has a few million clones, approximately 95% seen once. The clonotype comes from a man younger than 30 in good health. Sequences were obtained from naive CD4+ T cells sorted from blood. Subset denoted: CD45RA+ positively selected. The rearrangement joins TRBV6-5 to TRBJ2-5; TRBD1 might be the D (7 bases). This chain's CDR3 is CASSAQGGTQYF. The CDR3 nucleotides read TGTGCCAGCAGTGCGCAGGGGGGGACCCAGTACTTC.